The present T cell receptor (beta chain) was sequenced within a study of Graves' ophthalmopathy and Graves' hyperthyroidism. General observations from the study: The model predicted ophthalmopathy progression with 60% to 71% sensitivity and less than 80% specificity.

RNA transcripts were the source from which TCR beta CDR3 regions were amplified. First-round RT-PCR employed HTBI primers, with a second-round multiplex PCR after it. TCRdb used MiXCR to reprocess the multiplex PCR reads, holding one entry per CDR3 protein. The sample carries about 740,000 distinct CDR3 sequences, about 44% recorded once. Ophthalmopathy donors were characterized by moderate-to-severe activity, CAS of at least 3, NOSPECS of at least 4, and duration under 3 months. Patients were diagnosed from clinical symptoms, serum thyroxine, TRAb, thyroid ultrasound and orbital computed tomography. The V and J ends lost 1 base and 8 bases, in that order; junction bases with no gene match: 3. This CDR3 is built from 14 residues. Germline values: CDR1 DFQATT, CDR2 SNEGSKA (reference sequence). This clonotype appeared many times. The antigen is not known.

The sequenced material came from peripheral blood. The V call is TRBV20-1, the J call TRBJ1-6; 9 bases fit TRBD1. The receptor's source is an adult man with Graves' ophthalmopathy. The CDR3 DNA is TGCAGTGCTAGAGGGGACAGGGAGTATTCACCCCTCCACTTT. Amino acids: CSARGDREYSPLHF.